The 30 T cell receptor beta chains in this list originate from one sample, sequenced in a study of PD-1 blockade in mismatch repair-deficient tumors. Repertoires were generated with immunoSEQ multiplex PCR, while TCRdb's copy carries only in-frame clones and drops some. The top ten clones hold 4% to 6% of a sample with 90,000 to 130,000 clones, 60% to 85% of them seen once. The sample in question was peripheral blood, obtained approximately 64 weeks after starting pembrolizumab. Every receptor here comes from an adult with mismatch repair-deficient cancer.

This CDR3 reads CASSPGGTGAYEQYF. The CDR3 region has the DNA TGTGCCAGTAGTCCTGGGGGGACAGGGGCGTACGAGCAGTACTTC. The gene calls are TRBV19 and TRBJ2-7; 10 bases align to TRBD1. The germline V gene encodes CDR1 LNHDA and CDR2 SQIVND (reference sequence). V gave up 5 bases and J gave up 4 bases; unmatched junction bases: 8. The CDR3 loop spans 15 amino acids.

The CDR3: CASNPGGVAGDGETQYF. In DNA form, the CDR3 reads TGTGCCAGCAACCCTGGGGGAGTAGCGGGAGACGGGGAGACCCAGTACTTC. This sequence joins TRBV5-4 and TRBJ2-5; TRBD2 matches at 9 bases. CDR3 length equals 17 residues. V lost 6 bases to trimming and J lost 5 bases; unmatched junction nucleotides: 17. The germline V gene has CDR1 SGHNT and CDR2 YYREEE (reference sequence).

This rearrangement joins TRBV7-3 to TRBJ2-1; a possible D gene is TRBD1 (7 bases). Germline values: CDR1 SGHTA, CDR2 FQGTGA. Trimming took off 0 bases at V and 1 base at J, with 16 bases between the two ends. There are 18 residues in the CDR3. CDR3 protein: CASSLTGTQGGSYNEQFF. CDR3 nucleotide sequence: TGTGCCAGCAGCTTAACGGGGACTCAGGGGGGTTCCTACAATGAGCAGTTCTTC.

The J gene is TRBJ1-3, the V gene TRBV6-1, with D tentatively TRBD1 (5 bases). V dropped 5 bases and J dropped 3 bases, with 14 bases sitting between them. Germline V CDR1 and CDR2: MNHNS, SASEGT. This CDR3 contains 15 residues. The CDR3 nucleotides read TGTGCCAGCAGTCCTTGGGGCAGTGTTGGAAACACCATATATTTT. Translating gives CASSPWGSVGNTIYF.

The rearrangement links TRBV28 to TRBJ2-5, with TRBD2 identical over 7 bases. The V gene's germline CDR1 is MDHEN and CDR2 SYDVKM. V lost 4 bases and J lost 10; bases outside the gene matches: 9. The CDR3 totals 13 residues. CDR3 coding DNA: TGTGCCAGCAGTTCCCGGGGAGGGAGGAACCAGTACTTC. Translated, it gives CASSSRGGRNQYF.

J is TRBJ2-3 and V is TRBV30, with a tentative D call TRBD2 (6 bases). Germline assignment: CDR1 GTSNPN and CDR2 SVGIG (reference sequence). With 0 bases removed from V and 6 bases from J, the gap between germline ends came to 10 bases. The CDR3 runs 13 residues. The CDR3: CAWSVGRSDTQYF. As DNA, the CDR3 is TGTGCCTGGAGTGTGGGGAGGTCGGATACGCAGTATTTT.

Remarks on this clone: A much more abundant neighbour one base away suggests this may be a read error. The J gene is TRBJ1-5, the V gene TRBV27; D unresolved. The CDR3 is made up of 12 amino acids. Germline CDR1 reads MNHEY; CDR2 reads SMNVEV (reference sequence). Trimming took 3 bases from V and 3 from J, leaving 3 bases between them. The CDR3 here is CASSFNNQPQHF. The CDR3 DNA reads as TGTGCCAGCAGTTTTAACAATCAGCCCCAGCATTTT.

This chain links TRBV7-8 with TRBJ2-7; D unresolved. Germline V lookup: CDR1 SGHVS, CDR2 FQNEAQ. V gave up 1 base and J gave up 4 bases, with 11 bases separating them. The CDR3 has 14 residues. The CDR3 protein is CASSLVDNRYEQYF. CDR3 sequence (DNA): TGTGCCAGCAGCTTAGTGGATAACCGGTACGAGCAGTACTTC.

The chain is built from TRBV7-6 and TRBJ1-5; D call uncertain. V was trimmed by 5 bases and J by 2 bases, leaving 13 bases between them. Germline V lookup: CDR1 SGHVS, CDR2 FNYEAQ. The CDR3 length is 15 residues. DNA for the CDR3: TGTGCCAGCAGCGCCGACATCGACGGCAATCAGCCCCAGCATTTT. The encoded protein is CASSADIDGNQPQHF.

The rearrangement joins TRBV19 to TRBJ2-1, with TRBD2 matching 13 bases. The CDR3 consists of 17 residues. Germline CDR1 and CDR2: LNHDA and SQIVND (reference sequence). V was clipped by 5 bases and J by 4 bases; unmatched bases: 8. The CDR3 DNA follows: TGTGCCAGTAGTGGTGGGACTAGCGGGACTCGGTACAATGAGCAGTTCTTC. This codes for CASSGGTSGTRYNEQFF. The full variable domain, completed using reference TRBV19 and TRBJ2-1, is DGGITQSPKYLFRKEGQNVTLSCEQNLNHDAMYWYRQDPGQGLRLIYYSQIVNDFQKGDIAEGYSVSREKKESFPLTVTSAQKNPTAFYLCASSGGTSGTRYNEQFFGPGTRLTVL.

The table lists this clone with many counts. The CDR3 reads CATYATGGRREQFF. The CDR3 DNA reads as TGTGCCACCTACGCGACAGGGGGCCGGCGTGAGCAGTTCTTC. The chain carries TRBV6-1 and TRBJ2-1, with 10 bases identical to TRBD1. The CDR3 totals 14 residues. With V trimmed by 10 bases and J by 9 bases, 12 bases remained unmatched. Germline V gives CDR1 MNHNS, CDR2 SASEGT.

V is TRBV27 and J is TRBJ2-1, with 13 positions matching TRBD2. V gave up 6 bases and J gave up 4 bases; unmatched junction bases: 12. CDR1 and CDR2 from the germline V gene are MNHEY and SMNVEV (reference sequence). The CDR3 totals 18 residues. The CDR3 nucleotides are TGTGCCAGCAGACGGACCGGGACTAGCGGGACGAATTACAATGAGCAGTTCTTC. Its translation: CASRRTGTSGTNYNEQFF.

The chain employs TRBV6-1 and TRBJ1-5; D unresolved. Between the trimmed V and J ends, which lost 2 bases and 4 bases, there was a span of 15 bases. The CDR3 loop spans 16 amino acids. The V gene's germline CDR1 is MNHNS and CDR2 SASEGT. CDR3 loop: CASSEQGSSTNQPQHF. The DNA of the CDR3 is TGTGCCAGCAGTGAACAAGGATCTAGTACTAATCAGCCCCAGCATTTT.

The V and J genes are TRBV29-1 and TRBJ1-5, with D possibly matching TRBD1 (5 bases). This CDR3 comprises 13 residues. The V end was cut by 3 bases, the J end by 6 bases, with 12 bases between. Germline V CDR1 and CDR2: SQVTM, ANQGSEA. The CDR3 region is CSVEAGQGQPQHF. The CDR3 DNA is TGCAGCGTTGAGGCAGGGCAGGGTCAGCCCCAGCATTTT.

This chain uses TRBV6-1 with TRBJ2-5; D is possibly TRBD2 (6 bases). Germline V gene lookup returns CDR1 MNHNS and CDR2 SASEGT. The CDR3 is made up of 16 amino acids. With 2 bases removed from V and 4 bases from J, the gap between germline ends came to 17 bases. The CDR3 loop is CASSEFFLEGVETQYF. The CDR3 DNA is TGTGCCAGCAGTGAATTTTTCTTGGAGGGAGTAGAGACCCAGTACTTC.

This clone was recorded a few times. This sequence joins TRBV6-1 and TRBJ2-7, with 12 bases identical to TRBD2. Germline V gives CDR1 MNHNS, CDR2 SASEGT. CDR3 length: 16 amino acids. Germline trimming cut 4 bases from V and 12 bases from J; bases unmatched to any gene: 16. The CDR3 DNA reads TGTGCCAGCAGTGTCCAAGTCTCGACTAGCGGGGGCCCTCGGTACTTC. Amino acid sequence: CASSVQVSTSGGPRYF.

The chain employs TRBV14 and TRBJ1-3; D call uncertain. CDR1 is SGHDN, CDR2 FVKESK, per germline. This CDR3 has 16 amino acids. Trimming stripped 1 base from V and 3 bases from J, with 13 bases between. CDR3 loop: CASSQVESPRGNTIYF. CDR3 sequence (DNA): TGTGCCAGCAGCCAAGTTGAGAGTCCCCGTGGAAACACCATATATTTT.

CDR3 amino acids: CASSRREKLFF. In DNA form, the CDR3 reads TGTGCCAGCAGCCGTCGGGAAAAACTGTTTTTT. The rearrangement uses TRBV14 and TRBJ1-4; D unclear. The length of the CDR3 is 11 residues. Trimming shortened V by 4 bases and J by 8 bases, and 5 bases separated the two germline ends. CDR1 and CDR2 from the germline V gene are SGHDN and FVKESK.

The chain joins TRBV19 to TRBJ1-1; D may be TRBD1 (5 bases). Trimming removed 7 bases from V and 2 bases from J, with 23 bases in between. This CDR3 contains 17 residues. Germline V gene lookup returns CDR1 LNHDA and CDR2 SQIVND (reference sequence). CDR3 in DNA: TGTGCCAGTAAGTTGAGGGGACTCGGCAGCACCAACACTGAAGCTTTCTTT. Translation: CASKLRGLGSTNTEAFF.

The rearrangement links TRBV11-2 to TRBJ2-7; 11 nucleotides line up with TRBD2. The CDR3 spans 17 residues. V shed 3 bases and J 4 bases; nucleotides not matched to a gene: 11. The germline V gene has CDR1 SGHAT and CDR2 FQNNGV. The CDR3 sequence is CASSFGALAGGSYEQYF. CDR3 bases: TGTGCCAGCAGCTTTGGTGCTCTAGCGGGAGGAAGTTACGAGCAGTACTTC.

The chain couples TRBV18 to TRBJ2-2; TRBD1 matches 8 bases. This CDR3 contains 15 residues. Germline-derived CDR1 and CDR2 are KGHSH and LQKENI. V was pared by 3 bases and J by 3 bases, with 3 bases of the junction left unmatched. This CDR3 is CASSPSQGDTGELFF. CDR3 DNA: TGTGCCAGCTCACCTTCACAGGGGGACACCGGGGAGCTGTTTTTT. Complete variable domain (other parts from reference TRBV18 and TRBJ2-2): NAGVMQNPRHLVRRRGQEARLRCSPMKGHSHVYWYRQLPEEGLKFMVYLQKENIIDESGMPKERFSAEFPKEGPSILRIQQVVRGDSAAYFCASSPSQGDTGELFFGEGSRLTVL.

This chain links TRBV4-2 with TRBJ1-5, with TRBD1 as a possible D gene (6 bases). Trimming took 5 bases from V and 6 from J, leaving 11 bases between them. Germline CDR1 reads LGHNA; CDR2 reads YNFKEQ. The CDR3 length is 13 residues. CDR3 sequence reads: CASSTGSTQPQHF. DNA for the CDR3: TGTGCCAGCAGCACAGGGTCTACTCAGCCCCAGCATTTT.

The J gene is TRBJ2-7, the V gene TRBV7-9; D remains ambiguous. Trimming stripped 5 bases from V and 3 bases from J, with 14 bases between. Germline V gives CDR1 SEHNR, CDR2 FQNEAQ (reference sequence). This CDR3 spans 14 amino acids. This CDR3 is CASSPAPNGYEQYF. CDR3 bases: TGTGCCAGCAGCCCCGCTCCCAACGGCTACGAGCAGTACTTC.

The chain couples TRBV11-3 to TRBJ2-2; 7 bases agree with TRBD2. The germline gives CDR1 SGHNT, CDR2 YENEEA. The junction had 3 bases not matched to a gene; V was cut back by 3 bases and J by 2 bases. The CDR3 has 15 amino acids. This chain's CDR3 is CASSLLAVNTGELFF. The CDR3 nucleotides are TGTGCCAGCAGCTTGCTAGCGGTCAACACCGGGGAGCTGTTTTTT.

With respect to this clone: A read error likely explains this, since a far larger clone differs by one base. The same CDR3 also results from other DNA sequences found in this sample. This chain links TRBV7-9 with TRBJ2-1, with 11 bases matching TRBD2. Unmatched junction bases numbered 8, after V lost 5 bases and J lost 5 bases. Germline V gene lookup returns CDR1 SEHNR and CDR2 FQNEAQ (reference sequence). The CDR3 runs to 16 residues. CDR3 residues: CASSRVAGGANNEQFF. The CDR3 nucleotides are TGTGCCAGCAGCCGAGTAGCGGGAGGGGCAAACAATGAGCAGTTCTTC. The complete variable domain, with remaining parts taken from reference TRBV7-9 and TRBJ2-1, reads DTGVSQNPRHKITKRGQNVTFRCDPISEHNRLYWYRQTLGQGPEFLTYFQNEAQLEKSRLLSDRFSAERPKGSFSTLEIQRTEQGDSAMYLCASSRVAGGANNEQFFGPGTRLTVL.

The chain couples TRBV18 to TRBJ1-4, with D maybe TRBD1 (5 bases). The CDR3 contains 16 residues. Germline V gene data show CDR1 as KGHSH and CDR2 as LQKENI. The V gene lost 4 bases and the J gene lost 0 bases, with 12 bases spanning the gap. CDR3 in DNA: TGTGCCAGCTCACTAACCAGGGTGACAACTAATGAAAAACTGTTTTTT. Translating gives CASSLTRVTTNEKLFF.

V usage is TRBV21-1 and J usage is TRBJ2-7; TRBD2, the D gene given by the table, was not confirmed from the DNA. TRBV21-1 is assigned pseudogene status. CDR3 length: 13 residues. Written as DNA, the CDR3 is TGTGCCAGCAGCCTCGGGATTCCGTACGAGCAGTACTTC. It specifies CASSLGIPYEQYF.

The J gene is TRBJ1-1, the V gene TRBV19; D is unresolved. Trimming removed 3 bases from V and 4 bases from J, with 3 bases in between. The V gene's germline CDR1 is LNHDA and CDR2 SQIVND (reference sequence). There are 11 residues in the CDR3. The CDR3 reads CASSITTEAFF. The DNA for the CDR3 is TGTGCCAGTAGTATCACCACTGAAGCTTTCTTT.

In its sample, this clone was seen a few times. The V gene is TRBV25-1, the J gene TRBJ1-3; 9 positions agree with TRBD1. The CDR3 length is 15 residues. Germline trimming cut 6 bases from V and 0 bases from J; bases unmatched to any gene: 3. In germline, CDR1 is MGHDK, CDR2 SYGVNS. Written as DNA, the CDR3 is TGTGCCAGCAGGGACAGGGGAGTCTCTGGAAACACCATATATTTT. This translates into CASRDRGVSGNTIYF.

J is TRBJ1-2 and V is TRBV4-3; D is perhaps TRBD1 (5 bases). The ends were cut back, 2 bases at V and 4 bases at J, with 14 bases in the middle. Germline-derived CDR1 and CDR2 are LGHNA and YSLEER. The CDR3 is 15 residues long. DNA of the CDR3: TGCGCCAGCAGCCAAACACAGGATTTTCGCTATGGCTACACCTTC. It translates to CASSQTQDFRYGYTF.